Below, one TCR beta chain is given with its context. The antigen is unknown. Assay: immunoSEQ multiplex PCR; the TCRdb copy retains only in-frame clones and omits some. Among 2 million to 3 million clones listed, roughly 93% were seen once. The germline CDR1 and CDR2 sequences are LNHDA and SQIVND (reference sequence). The CDR3 extends over 17 amino acids. V trimming: 3 bases; J trimming: 1 base; junction bases outside the gene matches: 4. The data were obtained in a study of shared clonotypes between healthy human individuals. The overall study: Plates per donor: three CD4 naive, three CD4 memory, two CD8 naive, one CD8 memory. Whole-study results and caveats: Non-shared clonotypes had lower generation probabilities than clonotypes shared by all four sorted-subset donors. The study's rarefaction showed incomplete sorted-subset sequencing despite large depth. In having few donors, the study represented limited genetic and exposure-history diversity.

The source of this sequence is a young man in good health. Some clones in this sample may be carry-over from other donors' samples. V and J are TRBV19 and TRBJ2-5, with 14 bases aligning to TRBD2. Material for sequencing was naive CD4+ T cells from PBMCs. The subset was: CD45RA+ positively selected. The CDR3 sequence: CASSIRTSGRIQETQYF. CDR3 in DNA: TGTGCCAGTAGTATTCGGACTAGCGGGAGGATCCAAGAGACCCAGTACTTC.